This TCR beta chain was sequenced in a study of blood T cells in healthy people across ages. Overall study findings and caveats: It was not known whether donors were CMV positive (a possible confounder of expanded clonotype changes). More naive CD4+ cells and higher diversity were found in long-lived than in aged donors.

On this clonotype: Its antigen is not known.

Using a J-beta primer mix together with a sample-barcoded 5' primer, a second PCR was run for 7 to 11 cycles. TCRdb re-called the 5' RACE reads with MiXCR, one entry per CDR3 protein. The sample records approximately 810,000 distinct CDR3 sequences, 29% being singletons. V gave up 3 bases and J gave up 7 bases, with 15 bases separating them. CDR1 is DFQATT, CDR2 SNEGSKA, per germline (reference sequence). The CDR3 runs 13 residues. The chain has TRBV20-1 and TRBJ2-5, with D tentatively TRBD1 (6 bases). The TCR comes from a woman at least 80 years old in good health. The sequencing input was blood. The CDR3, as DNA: TGCAGTGCTAGGTTGACAGGCCGGGGGACCCAGTACTTC. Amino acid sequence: CSARLTGRGTQYF.